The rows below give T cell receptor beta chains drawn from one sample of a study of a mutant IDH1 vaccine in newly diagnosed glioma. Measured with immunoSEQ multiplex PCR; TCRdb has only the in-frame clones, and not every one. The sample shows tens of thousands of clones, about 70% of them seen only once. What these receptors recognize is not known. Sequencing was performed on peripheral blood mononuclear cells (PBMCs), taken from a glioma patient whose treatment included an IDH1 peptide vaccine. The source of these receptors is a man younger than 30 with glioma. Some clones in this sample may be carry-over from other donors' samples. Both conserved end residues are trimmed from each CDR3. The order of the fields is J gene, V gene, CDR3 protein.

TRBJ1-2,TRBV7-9,ASTEAGLSGYT
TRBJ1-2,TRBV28,ASSRAGTGGYHYIYGYT
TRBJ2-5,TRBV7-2,ASSLNGGQETQY
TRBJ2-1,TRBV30,AWSPPLANEQF
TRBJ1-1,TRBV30,AWRELMNTEAF
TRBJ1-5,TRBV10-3,AISVGFNQPQH
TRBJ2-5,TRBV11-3,ASPGRWEYQETQY
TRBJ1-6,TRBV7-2,ASSPRGWRHSPLH
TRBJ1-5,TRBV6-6,ASVSSGRNQPQH
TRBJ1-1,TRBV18,ASSPDMGTEAF
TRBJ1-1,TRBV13,ASSPPGLGMNTEAF
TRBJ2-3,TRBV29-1,SVFIGGWSTDTQY
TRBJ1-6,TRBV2,ASRRQGSYNSPLH
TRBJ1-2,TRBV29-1,SVAWGPRGGYT
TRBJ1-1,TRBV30,AWSANRGIGAEAF